This TCR beta chain appears in the sequencing data of a study of blood T cell repertoires in COVID-19. Study processing details: Amplified reference gene primers provided the basis for estimating nucleated cell counts. Clones were read by immunoSEQ multiplex PCR, and TCRdb kept only the in-frame ones, dropping some. The D gene and trimming were derived from the DNA, and the V and J assignments and clone size from that table. The table records 250,000 to 300,000 clones, roughly 85% of them present only once. CDR1 MRHNA and CDR2 SNTAGT come from the germline V gene. J gave up 3 bases and V 3 bases, and 7 bases lay outside the gene matches. The CDR3 extends over 16 amino acids.

Source material: peripheral blood. The clonotype comes from a middle-aged man with active or convalescent COVID-19. The genes are TRBV6-4 and TRBJ1-5; 8 bases line up with TRBD1. CDR3 in amino acids: CASSDSTQGDNQPQHF. The CDR3, as DNA: TGTGCCAGCAGTGATTCCACACAGGGGGACAATCAGCCCCAGCATTTT.